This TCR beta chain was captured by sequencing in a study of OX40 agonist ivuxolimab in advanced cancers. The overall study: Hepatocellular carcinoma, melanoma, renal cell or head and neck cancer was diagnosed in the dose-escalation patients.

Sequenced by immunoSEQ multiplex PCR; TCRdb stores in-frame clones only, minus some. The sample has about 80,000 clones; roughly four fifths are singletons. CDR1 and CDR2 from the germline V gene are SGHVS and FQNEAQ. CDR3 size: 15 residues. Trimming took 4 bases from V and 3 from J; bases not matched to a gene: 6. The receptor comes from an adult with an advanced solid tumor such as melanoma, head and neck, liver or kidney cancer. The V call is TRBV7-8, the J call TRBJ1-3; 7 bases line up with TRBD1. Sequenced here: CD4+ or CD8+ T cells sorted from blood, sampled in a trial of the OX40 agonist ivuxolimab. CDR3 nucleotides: TGTGCCAGCAGCTCAGACAGGGCCGATGGAAACACCATATATTTT. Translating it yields CASSSDRADGNTIYF.